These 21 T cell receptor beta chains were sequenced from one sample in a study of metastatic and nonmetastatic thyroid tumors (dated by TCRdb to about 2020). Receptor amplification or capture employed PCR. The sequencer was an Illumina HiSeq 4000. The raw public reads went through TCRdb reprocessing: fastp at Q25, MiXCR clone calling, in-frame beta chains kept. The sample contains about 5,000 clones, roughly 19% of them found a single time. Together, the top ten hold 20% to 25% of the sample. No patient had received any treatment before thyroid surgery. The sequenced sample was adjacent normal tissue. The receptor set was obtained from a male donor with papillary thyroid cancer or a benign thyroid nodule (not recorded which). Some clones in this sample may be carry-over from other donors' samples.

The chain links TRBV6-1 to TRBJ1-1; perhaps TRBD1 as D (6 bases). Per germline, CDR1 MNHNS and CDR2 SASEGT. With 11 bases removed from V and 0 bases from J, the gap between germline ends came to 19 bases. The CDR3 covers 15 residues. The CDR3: CASRTEDNMNTEAFF. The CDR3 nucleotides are TGTGCCTCCCGGACAGAAGACAACATGAACACTGAAGCTTTCTTT.

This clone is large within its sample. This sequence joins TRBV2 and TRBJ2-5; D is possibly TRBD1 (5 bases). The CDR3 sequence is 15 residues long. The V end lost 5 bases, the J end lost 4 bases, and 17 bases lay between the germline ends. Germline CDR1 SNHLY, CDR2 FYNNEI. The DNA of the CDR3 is TGTGCCAGCAGTACTATCCAGGGTCTGTCAGAGACCCAGTACTTC. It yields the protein CASSTIQGLSETQYF.

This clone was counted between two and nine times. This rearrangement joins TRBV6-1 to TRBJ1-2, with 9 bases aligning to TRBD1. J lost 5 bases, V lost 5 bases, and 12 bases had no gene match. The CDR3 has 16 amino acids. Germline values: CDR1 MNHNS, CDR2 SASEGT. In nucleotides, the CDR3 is TGTGCCAGCAGTACCAGAGACGGGGACAGGGTTTATGGCTACACCTTC. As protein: CASSTRDGDRVYGYTF.

In DNA, the CDR3 is TGTGCCAGCAGTTCGCAGGGGATGGGGCTAAGGAATCAGCCCCAGCATTTT. Translation gives CASSSQGMGLRNQPQHF. This chain links TRBV12-3 or TRBV12-4 with TRBJ1-5; D is perhaps TRBD1 (6 bases). The ends were cut back, 4 bases at V and 4 bases at J, with 20 bases in the middle. The CDR3 is 17 residues long.

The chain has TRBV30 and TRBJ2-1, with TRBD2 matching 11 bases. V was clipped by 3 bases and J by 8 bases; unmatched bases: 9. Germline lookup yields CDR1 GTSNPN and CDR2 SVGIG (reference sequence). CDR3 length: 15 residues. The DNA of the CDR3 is TGTGCCTGGAGCGTAGCGGGGGGGTCGGTCCATGAGCAGTTCTTC. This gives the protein CAWSVAGGSVHEQFF.

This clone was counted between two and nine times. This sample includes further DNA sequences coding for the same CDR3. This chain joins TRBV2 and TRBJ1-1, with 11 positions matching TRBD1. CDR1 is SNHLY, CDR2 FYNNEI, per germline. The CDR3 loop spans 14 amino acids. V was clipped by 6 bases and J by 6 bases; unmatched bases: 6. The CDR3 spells CASRAGQGVSEAFF. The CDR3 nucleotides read TGTGCCAGCAGGGCGGGACAGGGGGTTTCTGAAGCTTTCTTT. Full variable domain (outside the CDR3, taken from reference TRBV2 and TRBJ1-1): EPEVTQTPSHQVTQMGQEVILRCVPISNHLYFYWYRQILGQKVEFLVSFYNNEISEKSEIFDDQFSVERPDGSNFTLKIRSTKLEDSAMYFCASRAGQGVSEAFFGQGTRLTVV.

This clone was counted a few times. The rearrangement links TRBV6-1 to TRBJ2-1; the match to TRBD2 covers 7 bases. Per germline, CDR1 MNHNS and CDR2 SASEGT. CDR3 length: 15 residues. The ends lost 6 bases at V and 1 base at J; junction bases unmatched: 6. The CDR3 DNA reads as TGTGCCAGCAGACAAGCGGGAATTTCCTACAATGAGCAGTTCTTC. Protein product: CASRQAGISYNEQFF.

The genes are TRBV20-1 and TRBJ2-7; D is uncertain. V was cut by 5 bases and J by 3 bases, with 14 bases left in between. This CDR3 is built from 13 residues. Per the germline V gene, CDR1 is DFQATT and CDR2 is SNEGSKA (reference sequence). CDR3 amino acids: CSAPTPGHYEQYF. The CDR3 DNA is TGCAGTGCTCCGACTCCCGGCCACTACGAGCAGTACTTC.

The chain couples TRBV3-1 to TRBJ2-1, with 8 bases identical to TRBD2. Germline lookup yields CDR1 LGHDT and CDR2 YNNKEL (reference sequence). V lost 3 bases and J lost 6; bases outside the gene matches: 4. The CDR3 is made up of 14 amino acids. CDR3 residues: CASSHVLAANEQFF. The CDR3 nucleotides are TGTGCCAGCAGCCACGTACTAGCGGCCAATGAGCAGTTCTTC.

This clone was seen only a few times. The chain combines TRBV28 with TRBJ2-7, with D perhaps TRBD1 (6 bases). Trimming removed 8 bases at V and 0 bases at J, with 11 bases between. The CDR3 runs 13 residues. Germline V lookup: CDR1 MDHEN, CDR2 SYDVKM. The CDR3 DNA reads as TGTGCCAGCGGAAACAGGGACTCCTACGAGCAGTACTTC. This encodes CASGNRDSYEQYF. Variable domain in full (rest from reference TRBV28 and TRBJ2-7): DVKVTQSSRYLVKRTGEKVFLECVQDMDHENMFWYRQDPGLGLRLIYFSYDVKMKEKGDIPEGYSVSREKKERFSLILESASTNQTSMYLCASGNRDSYEQYFGPGTRLTVT.

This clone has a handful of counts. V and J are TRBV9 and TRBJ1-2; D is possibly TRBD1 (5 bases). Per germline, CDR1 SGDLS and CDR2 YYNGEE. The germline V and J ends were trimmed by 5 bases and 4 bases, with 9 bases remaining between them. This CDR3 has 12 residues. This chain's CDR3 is CASSSGSYGYTF. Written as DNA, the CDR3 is TGTGCCAGCAGTTCAGGGAGCTATGGCTACACCTTC.

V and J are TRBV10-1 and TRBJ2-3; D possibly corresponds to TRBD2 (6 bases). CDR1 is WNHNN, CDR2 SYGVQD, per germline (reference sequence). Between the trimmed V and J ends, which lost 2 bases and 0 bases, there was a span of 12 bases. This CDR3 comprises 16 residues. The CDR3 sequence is CASSERRAGSTDTQYF. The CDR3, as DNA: TGCGCCAGCAGTGAGAGGAGGGCCGGGAGCACAGATACGCAGTATTTT.

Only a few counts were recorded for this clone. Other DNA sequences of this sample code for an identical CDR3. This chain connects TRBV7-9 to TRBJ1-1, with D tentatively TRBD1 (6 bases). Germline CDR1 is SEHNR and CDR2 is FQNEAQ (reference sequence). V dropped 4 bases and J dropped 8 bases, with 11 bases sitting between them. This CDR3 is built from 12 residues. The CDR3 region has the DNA TGTGCCAGCAGCTCCACCGACAGGGAAGCTTTCTTT. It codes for CASSSTDREAFF.

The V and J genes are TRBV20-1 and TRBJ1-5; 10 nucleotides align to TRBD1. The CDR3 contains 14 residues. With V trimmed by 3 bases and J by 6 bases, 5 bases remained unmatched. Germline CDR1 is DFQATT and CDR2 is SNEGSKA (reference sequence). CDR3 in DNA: TGCAGTGCTAGTTGGACAGGGGGGAGTCAGCCCCAGCATTTT. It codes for CSASWTGGSQPQHF.

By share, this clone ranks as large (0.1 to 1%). For the CDR3, the DNA is TGTGCCAGCAGTGAACTGGGACCTAGCTCCTACAATGAGCAGTTCTTC. The encoded protein is CASSELGPSSYNEQFF. This chain uses TRBV6-1 with TRBJ2-1, with D perhaps being TRBD1 or TRBD2 (5 bases each). Trimming removed 2 bases from V and 0 bases from J, with 11 bases in between. Germline V lookup: CDR1 MNHNS, CDR2 SASEGT. The CDR3 covers 16 residues.

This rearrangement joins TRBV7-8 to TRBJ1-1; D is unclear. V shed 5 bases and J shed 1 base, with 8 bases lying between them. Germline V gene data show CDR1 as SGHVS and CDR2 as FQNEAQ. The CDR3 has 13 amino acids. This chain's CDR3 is CASSVYSNTEAFF. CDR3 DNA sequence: TGTGCCAGCAGCGTGTATTCGAACACTGAAGCTTTCTTT.

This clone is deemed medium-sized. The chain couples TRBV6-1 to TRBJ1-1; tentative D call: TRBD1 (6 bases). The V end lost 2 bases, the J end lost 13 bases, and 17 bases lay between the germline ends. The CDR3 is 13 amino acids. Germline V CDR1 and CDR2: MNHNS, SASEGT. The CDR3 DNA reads TGTGCCAGCAGTGAAAAGGTAACAGGGAAGGATTTCTTT. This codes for CASSEKVTGKDFF.

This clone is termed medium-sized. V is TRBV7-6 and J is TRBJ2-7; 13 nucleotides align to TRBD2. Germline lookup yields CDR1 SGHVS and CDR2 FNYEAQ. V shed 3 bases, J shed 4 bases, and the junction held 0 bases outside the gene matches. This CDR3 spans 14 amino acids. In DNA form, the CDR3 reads TGTGCCAGCAGCTTGACTAGCGGGGGGTACGAGCAGTACTTC. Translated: CASSLTSGGYEQYF.

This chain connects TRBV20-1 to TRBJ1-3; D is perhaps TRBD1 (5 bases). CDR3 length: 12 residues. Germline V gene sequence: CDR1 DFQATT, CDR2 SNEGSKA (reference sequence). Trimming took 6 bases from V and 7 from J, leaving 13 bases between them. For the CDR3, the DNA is TGCAGTGCGACGGGGACGGTGAACACCATATATTTT. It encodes CSATGTVNTIYF.

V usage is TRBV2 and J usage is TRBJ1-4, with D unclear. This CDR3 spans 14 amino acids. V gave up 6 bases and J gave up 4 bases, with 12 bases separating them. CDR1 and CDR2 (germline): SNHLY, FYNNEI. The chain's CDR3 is CASRFSSVNEKLFF. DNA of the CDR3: TGTGCCAGCAGGTTTTCTTCCGTTAATGAAAAACTGTTTTTT.

The CDR3 here is CASSEPSGRAIDTQYF. CDR3 DNA: TGTGCCAGCAGCGAACCTAGCGGGAGGGCCATTGATACGCAGTATTTT. The chain links TRBV28 to TRBJ2-3, with 12 bases identical to TRBD2. The CDR3 loop spans 16 amino acids. The junction had 10 bases not matched to a gene; V was cut back by 6 bases and J by 6 bases. Germline assignment: CDR1 MDHEN and CDR2 SYDVKM.